This entry is about one TCR beta chain. What antigen it recognizes has not been identified. Base qualities are not recorded, but no much larger clone differs from it by a single base. The data were taken from a study of blood T cell repertoires in COVID-19 (dated by TCRdb to the early 2020s). Looking at the study overall: The collaborator samples originated in the United States, Italy and Spain and spanned the acute and convalescent phases of COVID-19. Samples were obtained from the ongoing ImmuneRACE study (first 160 participants) and from about 1,300 subjects provided by 6 global collaborators. The repertoires were made available in a free public database intended to serve as a resource for research on the immune response to SARS-CoV-2. The prospective study material was composed of cDNA or gDNA derived from T cells, B-cell-depleted T cells, or PBMCs. Where HLA class I and class II types were available, the types were taken from metadata supplied by the sample provider, not from assay-based typing. Deeply sampled blood TCRbeta repertoires from subjects exposed to, actively infected with, or recovered from COVID-19 were included in the dataset. Sample metadata almost always included a de-identified subject ID, COVID-19 status, age in years and sex. The study at large found these results: The amount of clinical and demographic metadata varied by source and participant and was provided uncurated.

The immunoSEQ Assay, a bias-controlled multiplex PCR, was used to amplify TCRbeta CDR3 regions from genomic DNA. Turning to the authors' computational methods: Within the assay, amplification of reference gene primers was used to estimate how many nucleated cells each sample contained. Sequence reads were collapsed and filtered to measure the absolute abundance of every unique TCRbeta CDR3 rearrangement. For each sample, productive Simpson clonality was calculated by taking the square root of Simpson's diversity index across productive rearrangements. TCRdb took this table from immuneACCESS and kept in-frame rearrangements with V and J called. Such tables lack part of the clones; where checked against another copy, unresolved V genes explain under half of the gap, and the rest is unexplained. Clonal size and the V and J genes are those of that table, whereas D and trimming came from the DNA. Here the sample has approximately 500,000 clones; 70% to 90% occur a single time. Jointly, the top ten make up 7.5% to 9% of the sample.

At one collaborating source in Seattle, patients were enrolled during active infection and were followed longitudinally through the course of disease. The collaborating institutions used their own protocols to collect whole blood in K2EDTA tubes. For TCRbeta analysis, collaborators shipped samples in one of three forms: frozen whole blood, isolated PBMCs, or DNA extracted from either of those sample types. The sequenced material came from peripheral blood. The clonotype comes from a woman aged 45-60 years with COVID-19, enrolled during active disease.

The nucleotide sequence reads as follows: TGTGCCAGCAGCTTGGGACAGGGATTGTTCAATCAGCCCCAGCATTTT. It specifies CASSLGQGLFNQPQHF. This chain is built from TRBV5-6 and TRBJ1-5, and 7 junction bases match TRBD1. CDR1 and CDR2 (SGHDT, YYEEEE) derive from the germline V gene. The CDR3 numbers 16 residues from cysteine through phenylalanine. CDR3 DNA only is kept here, 48 bases in frame from base 1. From V the trimming removes 0 bases and from J it removes 3 bases, while the gene matches leave 6 bases of the junction unaccounted for. The variable domain in full, with residues beyond the CDR3 obtained from the reference TRBV5-6 and TRBJ1-5 genes, is DAGVTQSPTHLIKTRGQQVTLRCSPKSGHDTVSWYQQALGQGPQFIFQYYEEEERQRGNFPDRFSGHQFPNYSSELNVNALLLGDSALYLCASSLGQGLFNQPQHFGDGTRLSIL.